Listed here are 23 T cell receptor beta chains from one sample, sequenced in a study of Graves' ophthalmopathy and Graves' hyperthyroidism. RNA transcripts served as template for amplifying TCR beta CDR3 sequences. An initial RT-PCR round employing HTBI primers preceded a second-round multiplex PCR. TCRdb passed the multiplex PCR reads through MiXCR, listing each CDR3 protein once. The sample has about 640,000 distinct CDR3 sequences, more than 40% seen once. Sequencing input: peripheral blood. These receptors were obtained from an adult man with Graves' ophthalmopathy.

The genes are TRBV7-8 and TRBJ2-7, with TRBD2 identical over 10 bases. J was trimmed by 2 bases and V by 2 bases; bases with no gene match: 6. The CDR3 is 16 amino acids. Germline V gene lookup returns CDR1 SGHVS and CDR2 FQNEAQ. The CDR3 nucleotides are TGTGCCAGCAGCTTATCTAGCGGGAGAGGGGCCTACGAGCAGTACTTC. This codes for CASSLSSGRGAYEQYF.

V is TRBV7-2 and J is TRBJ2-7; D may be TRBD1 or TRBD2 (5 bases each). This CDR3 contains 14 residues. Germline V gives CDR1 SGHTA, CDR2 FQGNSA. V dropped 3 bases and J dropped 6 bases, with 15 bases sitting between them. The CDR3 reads CASSLKGTSGEQYF. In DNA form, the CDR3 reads TGTGCCAGCAGCTTGAAAGGGACGTCGGGCGAGCAGTACTTC. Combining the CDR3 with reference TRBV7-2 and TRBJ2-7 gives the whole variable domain GAGVSQSPSNKVTEKGKDVELRCDPISGHTALYWYRQSLGQGLEFLIYFQGNSAPDKSGLPSDRFSAERTGGSVSTLTIQRTQQEDSAVYLCASSLKGTSGEQYFGPGTRLTVT.

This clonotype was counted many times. CDR3 DNA: TGTGCCAGCAGTTCCCCCGATGACCAGCTTGGGCAGTACTTC. Its translation is CASSSPDDQLGQYF. This chain uses TRBV6-6 with TRBJ2-7; D remains unclear. The germline V gene encodes CDR1 MNHNY and CDR2 SVGAGI (reference sequence). The V gene lost 4 bases and the J gene lost 9 bases, with 19 bases spanning the gap. The CDR3 contains 14 residues.

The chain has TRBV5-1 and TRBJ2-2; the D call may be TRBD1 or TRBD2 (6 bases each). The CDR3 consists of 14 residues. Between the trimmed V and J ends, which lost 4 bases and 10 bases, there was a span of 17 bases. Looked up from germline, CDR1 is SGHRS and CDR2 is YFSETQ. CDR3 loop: CASSQVEGGLELFF. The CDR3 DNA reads TGCGCCAGCAGCCAAGTCGAGGGGGGCTTGGAGCTGTTTTTT.

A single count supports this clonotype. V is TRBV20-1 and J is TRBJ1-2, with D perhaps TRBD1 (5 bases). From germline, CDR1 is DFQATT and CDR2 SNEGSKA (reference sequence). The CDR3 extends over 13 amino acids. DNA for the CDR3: TGCAGCCTCGGACACGGGGCGGGGTATGGCTACACCTTC. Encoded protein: CSLGHGAGYGYTF.

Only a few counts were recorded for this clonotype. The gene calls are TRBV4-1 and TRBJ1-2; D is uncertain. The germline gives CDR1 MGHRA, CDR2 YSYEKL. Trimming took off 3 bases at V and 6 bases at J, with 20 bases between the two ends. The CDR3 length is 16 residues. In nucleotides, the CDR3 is TGCGCCAGCAGCCAGACCCCCCACGGGTTGCTGGATGGCTACACCTTC. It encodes CASSQTPHGLLDGYTF.

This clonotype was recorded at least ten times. CDR3 amino acids: CSAFDRGTTNEKLFF. Here the CDR3 DNA reads TGCAGTGCTTTTGACAGGGGGACAACTAATGAAAAACTGTTTTTT. The chain combines TRBV20-1 with TRBJ1-4; the match to TRBD1 covers 9 bases. The germline V gene encodes CDR1 DFQATT and CDR2 SNEGSKA (reference sequence). V dropped 5 bases and J dropped 0; count of bases not matched to a gene: 4. This CDR3 has 15 residues.

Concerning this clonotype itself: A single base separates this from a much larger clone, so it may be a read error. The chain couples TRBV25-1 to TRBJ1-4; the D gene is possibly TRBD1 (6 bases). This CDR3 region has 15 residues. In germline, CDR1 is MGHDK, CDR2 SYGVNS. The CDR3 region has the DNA TGCGCCAACAGCCTGCAGGGTCAGGGGAGTGAAAAACTGTTTTTT. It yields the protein CANSLQGQGSEKLFF.

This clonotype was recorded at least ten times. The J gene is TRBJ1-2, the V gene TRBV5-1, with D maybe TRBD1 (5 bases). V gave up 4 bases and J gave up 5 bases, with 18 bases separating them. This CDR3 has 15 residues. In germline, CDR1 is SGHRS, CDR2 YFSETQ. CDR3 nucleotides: TGCGCCAGCAGCCCAGGCCGCTGGACACGTTATGGCTACACCTTC. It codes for CASSPGRWTRYGYTF.

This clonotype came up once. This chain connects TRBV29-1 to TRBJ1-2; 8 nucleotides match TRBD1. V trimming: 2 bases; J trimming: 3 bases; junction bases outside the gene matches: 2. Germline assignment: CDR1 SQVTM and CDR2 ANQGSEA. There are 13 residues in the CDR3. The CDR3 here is CSVERTGHYGYTF. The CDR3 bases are TGCAGCGTTGAACGGACAGGGCACTATGGCTACACCTTC.

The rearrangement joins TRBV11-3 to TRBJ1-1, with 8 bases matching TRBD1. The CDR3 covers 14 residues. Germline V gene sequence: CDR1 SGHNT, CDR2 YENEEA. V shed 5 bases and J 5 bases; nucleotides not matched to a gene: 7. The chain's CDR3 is CASSPPGGGTEAFF. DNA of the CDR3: TGTGCCAGCAGCCCCCCAGGGGGCGGAACTGAAGCTTTCTTT. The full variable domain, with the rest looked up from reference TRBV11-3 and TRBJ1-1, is EAGVVQSPRYKIIEKKQPVAFWCNPISGHNTLYWYLQNLGQGPELLIRYENEEAVDDSQLPKDRFSAERLKGVDSTLKIQPAELGDSAVYLCASSPPGGGTEAFFGQGTRLTVV.

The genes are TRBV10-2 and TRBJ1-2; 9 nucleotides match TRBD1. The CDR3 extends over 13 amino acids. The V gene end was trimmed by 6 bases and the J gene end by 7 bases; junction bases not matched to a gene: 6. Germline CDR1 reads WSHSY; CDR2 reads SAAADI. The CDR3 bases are TGCGCCAGCAGGACGGGACAGGGTTCTGGCTACACCTTC. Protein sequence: CASRTGQGSGYTF.

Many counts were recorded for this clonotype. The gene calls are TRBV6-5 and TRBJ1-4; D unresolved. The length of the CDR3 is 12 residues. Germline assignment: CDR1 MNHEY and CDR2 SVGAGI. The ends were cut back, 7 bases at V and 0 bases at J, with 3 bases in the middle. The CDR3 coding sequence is TGTGCCAGCACTGCAACTAATGAAAAACTGTTTTTT. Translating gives CASTATNEKLFF.

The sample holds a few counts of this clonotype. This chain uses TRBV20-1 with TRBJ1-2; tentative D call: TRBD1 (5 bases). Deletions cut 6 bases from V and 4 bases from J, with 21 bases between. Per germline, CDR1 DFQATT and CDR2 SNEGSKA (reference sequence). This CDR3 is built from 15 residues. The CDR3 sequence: CSAPLGGNLGYGYTF. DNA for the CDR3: TGCAGTGCCCCTCTTGGGGGAAACCTGGGCTATGGCTACACCTTC.

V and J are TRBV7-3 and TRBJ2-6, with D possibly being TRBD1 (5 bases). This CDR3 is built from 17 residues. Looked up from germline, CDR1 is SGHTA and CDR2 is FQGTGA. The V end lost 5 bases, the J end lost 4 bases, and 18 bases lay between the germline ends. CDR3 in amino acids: CASSQDLQGPGANVLTF. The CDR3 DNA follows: TGTGCCAGCAGCCAAGATTTGCAGGGCCCCGGGGCCAACGTCCTGACTTTC. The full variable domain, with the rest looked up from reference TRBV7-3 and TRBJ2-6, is GAGVSQTPSNKVTEKGKYVELRCDPISGHTALYWYRQSLGQGPEFLIYFQGTGAADDSGLPNDRFFAVRPEGSVSTLKIQRTERGDSAVYLCASSQDLQGPGANVLTFGAGSRLTVL.

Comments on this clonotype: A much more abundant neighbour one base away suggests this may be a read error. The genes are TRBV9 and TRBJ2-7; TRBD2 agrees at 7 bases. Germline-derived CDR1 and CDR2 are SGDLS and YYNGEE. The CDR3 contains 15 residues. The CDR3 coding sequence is TGTGCCGGCAGCGCCGGGGGGAGCGGCACCTACGAGCAGTACTTC. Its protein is CAGSAGGSGTYEQYF.

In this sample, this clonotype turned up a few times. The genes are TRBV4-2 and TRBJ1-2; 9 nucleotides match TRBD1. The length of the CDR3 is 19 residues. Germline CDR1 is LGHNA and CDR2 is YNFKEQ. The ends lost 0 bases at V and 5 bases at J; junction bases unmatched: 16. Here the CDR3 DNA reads TGTGCCAGCAGCCAAGAGTACCCTTCGGGACAGGGTGCAATGTATGGCTACACCTTC. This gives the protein CASSQEYPSGQGAMYGYTF.

Written as DNA, the CDR3 is TGTGCCAGCAGTGCTAGAGATCCGGGCGCAACTAATGAAAAACTGTTTTTT. Protein: CASSARDPGATNEKLFF. The genes are TRBV25-1 and TRBJ1-4; D is undetermined. The CDR3 spans 17 residues. CDR1 and CDR2 (germline): MGHDK, SYGVNS. Trimming removed 4 bases at V and 0 bases at J, with 15 bases between.

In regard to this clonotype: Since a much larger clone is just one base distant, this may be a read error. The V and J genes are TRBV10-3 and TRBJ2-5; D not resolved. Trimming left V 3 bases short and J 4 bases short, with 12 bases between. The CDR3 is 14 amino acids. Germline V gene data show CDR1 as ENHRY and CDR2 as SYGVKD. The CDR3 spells CAISEMRTVETQYF. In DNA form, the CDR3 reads TGTGCCATCAGTGAAATGCGCACAGTAGAGACCCAGTACTTC.

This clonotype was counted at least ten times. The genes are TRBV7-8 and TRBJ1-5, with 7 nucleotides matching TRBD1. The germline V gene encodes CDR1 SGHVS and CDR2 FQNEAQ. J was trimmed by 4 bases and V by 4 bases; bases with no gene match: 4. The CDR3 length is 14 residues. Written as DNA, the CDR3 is TGTGCCAGCAGCTCTCGGACAGGAAATCAGCCCCAGCATTTT. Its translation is CASSSRTGNQPQHF.

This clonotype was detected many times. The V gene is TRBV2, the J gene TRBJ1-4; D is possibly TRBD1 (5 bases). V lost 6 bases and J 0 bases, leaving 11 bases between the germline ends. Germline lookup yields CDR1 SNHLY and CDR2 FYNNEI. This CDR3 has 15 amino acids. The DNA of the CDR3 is TGTGCCAGCAGACGCGACAGTGCAACTAATGAAAAACTGTTTTTT. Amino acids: CASRRDSATNEKLFF.

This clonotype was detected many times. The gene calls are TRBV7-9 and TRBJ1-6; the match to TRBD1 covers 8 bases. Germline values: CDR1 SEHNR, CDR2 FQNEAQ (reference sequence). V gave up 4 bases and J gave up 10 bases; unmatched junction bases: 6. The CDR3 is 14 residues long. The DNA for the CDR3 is TGTGCCAGCAGCTCGGGACAGGACCGGTCACCCCTCCACTTT. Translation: CASSSGQDRSPLHF.

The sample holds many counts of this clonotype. The CDR3 nucleotides read TGTGCCATCACCGAGGGGTATAGCACTGAAGCTTTCTTT. It encodes CAITEGYSTEAFF. V and J are TRBV10-3 and TRBJ1-1; TRBD1 might be the D (5 bases). Trimming removed 7 bases from V and 4 bases from J, with 13 bases in between. Per the germline V gene, CDR1 is ENHRY and CDR2 is SYGVKD. The length of the CDR3 is 13 residues.